This T cell receptor (beta chain) originates from a study of T cell responses to AZD1222 COVID-19 vaccine. The assay was immunoSEQ multiplex PCR, and TCRdb's table has in-frame clones only and misses some. Of about 120,000 clones detected, approximately 85% appear once; the ten largest clones hold more than 7.5%. General observations from the study: Baseline seropositivity occurred in only 5 to 7 AZD1222 recipients. Most donors were white British, females outnumbered males, and clonal diversity was possibly underestimated. Reportedly, nearly half of unique spike TCRs recognized epitopes outside B.1.351/B.1.1.7 mutations. Receipt of two AZD1222 doses was followed by a rise in Spike-specific TCR breadth and depth.

In its sample, this clone was seen a few times. Its antigen is still unknown. Germline CDR1 LNHDA, CDR2 SQIVND (reference sequence). The CDR3 length is 13 residues. Trimming cost V 11 bases and J 0 bases, with 14 bases left between them. The specimen comprised peripheral blood, sampled on day 0 of AZD1222 vaccination. The V gene is TRBV19, the J gene TRBJ2-7; D may be TRBD2 (5 bases). The receptor's source is an adult in good health. The CDR3 loop reads CAYYRTSSYEQYF. The CDR3 nucleotides are TGTGCCTACTATCGTACTAGCTCCTACGAGCAGTACTTC.